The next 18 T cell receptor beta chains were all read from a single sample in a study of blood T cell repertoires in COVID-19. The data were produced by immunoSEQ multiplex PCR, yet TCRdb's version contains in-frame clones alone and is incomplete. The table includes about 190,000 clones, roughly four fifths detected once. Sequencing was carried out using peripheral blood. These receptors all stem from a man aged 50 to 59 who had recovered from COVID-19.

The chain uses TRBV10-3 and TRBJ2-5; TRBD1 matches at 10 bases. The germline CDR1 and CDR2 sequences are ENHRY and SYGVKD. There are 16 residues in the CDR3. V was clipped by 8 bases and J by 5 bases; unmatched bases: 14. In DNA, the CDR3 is TGTGCCATCGCGTCACCGGGACAGGGGTCGGGGGAGACCCAGTACTTC. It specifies CAIASPGQGSGETQYF.

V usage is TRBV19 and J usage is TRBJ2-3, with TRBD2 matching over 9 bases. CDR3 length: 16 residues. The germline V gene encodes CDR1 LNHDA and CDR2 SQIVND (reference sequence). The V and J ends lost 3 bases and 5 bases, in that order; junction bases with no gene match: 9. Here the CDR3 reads CASSMSAGGWKDTQYF. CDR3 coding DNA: TGTGCCAGTAGTATGAGTGCGGGAGGGTGGAAAGATACGCAGTATTTT.

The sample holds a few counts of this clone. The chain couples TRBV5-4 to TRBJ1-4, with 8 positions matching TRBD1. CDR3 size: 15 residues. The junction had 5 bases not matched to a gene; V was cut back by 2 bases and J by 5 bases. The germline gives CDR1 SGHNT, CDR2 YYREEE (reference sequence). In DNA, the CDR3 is TGTGCCAGCAGCTTCAACAGGGGGATCAATGAAAAACTGTTTTTT. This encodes CASSFNRGINEKLFF.

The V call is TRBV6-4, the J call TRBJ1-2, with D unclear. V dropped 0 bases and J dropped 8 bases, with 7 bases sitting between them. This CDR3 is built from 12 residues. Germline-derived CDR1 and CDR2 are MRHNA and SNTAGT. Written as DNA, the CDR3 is TGTGCCAGCAGTGACTCGAGTCGCGGCTACACCTTC. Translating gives CASSDSSRGYTF.

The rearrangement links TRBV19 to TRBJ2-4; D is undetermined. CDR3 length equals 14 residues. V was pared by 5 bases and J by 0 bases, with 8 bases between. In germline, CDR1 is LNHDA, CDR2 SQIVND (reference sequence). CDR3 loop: CASSFSVAKNIQYF. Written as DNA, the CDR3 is TGTGCCAGTAGTTTTTCGGTAGCCAAAAACATTCAGTACTTC.

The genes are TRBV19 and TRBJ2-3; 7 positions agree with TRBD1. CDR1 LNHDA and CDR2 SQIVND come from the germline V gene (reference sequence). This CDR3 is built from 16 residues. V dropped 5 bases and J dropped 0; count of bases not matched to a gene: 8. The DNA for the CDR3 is TGTGCCAGTAGTTCCCAAGGACAGGCTAGCACAGATACGCAGTATTTT. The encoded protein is CASSSQGQASTDTQYF.

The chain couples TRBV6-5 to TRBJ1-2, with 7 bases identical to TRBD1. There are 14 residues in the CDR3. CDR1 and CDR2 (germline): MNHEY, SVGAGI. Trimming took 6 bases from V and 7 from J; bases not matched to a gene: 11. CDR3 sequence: CASSTQFRQGGYTF. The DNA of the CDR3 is TGTGCCAGCAGCACTCAATTCCGACAGGGTGGCTACACCTTC.

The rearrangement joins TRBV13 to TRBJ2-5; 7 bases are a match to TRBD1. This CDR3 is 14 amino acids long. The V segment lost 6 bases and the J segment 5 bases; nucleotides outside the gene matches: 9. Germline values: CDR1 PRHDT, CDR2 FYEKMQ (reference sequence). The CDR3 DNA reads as TGTGCCAGCAGGCGACAGGGCGCAGTGGAGACCCAGTACTTC. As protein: CASRRQGAVETQYF. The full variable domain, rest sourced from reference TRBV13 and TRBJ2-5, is AAGVIQSPRHLIKEKRETATLKCYPIPRHDTVYWYQQGPGQDPQFLISFYEKMQSDKGSIPDRFSAQQFSDYHSELNMSSLELGDSALYFCASRRQGAVETQYFGPGTRLLVL.

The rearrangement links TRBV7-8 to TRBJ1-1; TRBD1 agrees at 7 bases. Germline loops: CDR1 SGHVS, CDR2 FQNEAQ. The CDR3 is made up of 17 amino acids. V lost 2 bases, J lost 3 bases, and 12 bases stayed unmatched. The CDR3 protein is CASSLRGGSGADTEAFF. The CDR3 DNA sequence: TGTGCCAGCAGCTTACGAGGGGGCTCGGGGGCGGACACTGAAGCTTTCTTT.

CDR3 in amino acids: CASRGPLAGLVDTQYF. As DNA, the CDR3 is TGTGCCAGTCGGGGCCCGCTAGCGGGCTTAGTTGATACGCAGTATTTT. The V call is TRBV19, the J call TRBJ2-3; 8 bases map to TRBD2. This CDR3 has 16 amino acids. Germline trimming cut 8 bases from V and 6 bases from J; bases unmatched to any gene: 16. CDR1 LNHDA and CDR2 SQIVND come from the germline V gene (reference sequence).

CDR3 DNA sequence: TGTGCCAGCAGCCTGAGCGGGGGTAGCTGGGAGACCCAGTACTTC. Encoded protein: CASSLSGGSWETQYF. The rearrangement uses TRBV7-2 and TRBJ2-5; 8 nucleotides align to TRBD2. CDR1 is SGHTA and CDR2 is FQGNSA in the germline V gene. This CDR3 spans 15 amino acids. J was trimmed by 5 bases and V by 5 bases; bases with no gene match: 10.

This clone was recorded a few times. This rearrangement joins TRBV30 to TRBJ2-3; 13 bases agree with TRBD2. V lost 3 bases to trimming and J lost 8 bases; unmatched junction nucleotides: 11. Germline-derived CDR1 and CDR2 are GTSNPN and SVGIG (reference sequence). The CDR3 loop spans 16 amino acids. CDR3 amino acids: CAWSLGLAGSTGTQYF. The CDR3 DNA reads TGTGCCTGGAGCCTGGGACTAGCGGGGTCCACCGGTACGCAGTATTTT.

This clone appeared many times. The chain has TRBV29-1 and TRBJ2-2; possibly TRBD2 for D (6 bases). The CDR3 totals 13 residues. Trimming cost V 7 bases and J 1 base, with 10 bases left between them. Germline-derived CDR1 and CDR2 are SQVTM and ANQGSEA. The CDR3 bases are TGCAGCGGCCGGGACTGGAACACCGGGGAGCTGTTTTTT. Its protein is CSGRDWNTGELFF.

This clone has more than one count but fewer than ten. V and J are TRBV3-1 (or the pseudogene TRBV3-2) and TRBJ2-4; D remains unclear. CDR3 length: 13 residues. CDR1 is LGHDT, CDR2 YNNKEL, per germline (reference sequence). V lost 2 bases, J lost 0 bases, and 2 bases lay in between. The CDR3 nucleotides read TGTGCCAGCAGCCAACAAGCCAAAAACATTCAGTACTTC. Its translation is CASSQQAKNIQYF.

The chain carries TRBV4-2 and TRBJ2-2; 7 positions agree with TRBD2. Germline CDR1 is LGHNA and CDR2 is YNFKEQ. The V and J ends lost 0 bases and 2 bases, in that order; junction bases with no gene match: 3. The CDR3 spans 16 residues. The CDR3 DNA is TGTGCCAGCAGCCAAGAGGGACTAATCAACACCGGGGAGCTGTTTTTT. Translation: CASSQEGLINTGELFF.

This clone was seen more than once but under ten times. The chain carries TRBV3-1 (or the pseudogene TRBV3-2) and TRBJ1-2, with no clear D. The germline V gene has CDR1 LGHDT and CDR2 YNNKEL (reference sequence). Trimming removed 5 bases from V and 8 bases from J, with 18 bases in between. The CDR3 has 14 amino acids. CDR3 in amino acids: CASSSREVMRGYTF. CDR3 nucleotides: TGTGCCAGCAGCTCTAGAGAGGTAATGAGGGGCTACACCTTC.

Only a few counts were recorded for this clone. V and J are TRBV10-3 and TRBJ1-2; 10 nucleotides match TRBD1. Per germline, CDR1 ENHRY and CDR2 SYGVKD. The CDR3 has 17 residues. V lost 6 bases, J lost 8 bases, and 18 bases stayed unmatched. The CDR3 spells CAIRPTTGGFLSSGYTF. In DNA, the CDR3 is TGTGCCATCAGACCAACGACAGGGGGCTTTCTTAGTTCGGGCTACACCTTC.

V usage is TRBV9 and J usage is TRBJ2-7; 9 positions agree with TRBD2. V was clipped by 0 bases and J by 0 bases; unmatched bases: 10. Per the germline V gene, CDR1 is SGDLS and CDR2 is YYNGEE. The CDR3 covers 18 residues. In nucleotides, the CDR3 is TGTGCCAGCAGCGTAGGGCCTAGCGGGACCCAGACCTCCTACGAGCAGTACTTC. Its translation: CASSVGPSGTQTSYEQYF.